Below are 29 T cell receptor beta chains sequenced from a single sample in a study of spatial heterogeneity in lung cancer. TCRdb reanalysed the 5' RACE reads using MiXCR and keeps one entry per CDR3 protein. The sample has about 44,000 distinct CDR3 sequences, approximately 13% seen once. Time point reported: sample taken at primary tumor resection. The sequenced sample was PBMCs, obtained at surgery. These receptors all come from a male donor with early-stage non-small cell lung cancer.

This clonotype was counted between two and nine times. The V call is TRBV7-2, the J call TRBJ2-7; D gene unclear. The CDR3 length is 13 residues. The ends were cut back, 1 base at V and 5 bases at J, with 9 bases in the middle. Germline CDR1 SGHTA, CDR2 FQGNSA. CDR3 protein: CASSLVPRDEQYF. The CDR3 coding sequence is TGTGCCAGCAGCTTAGTGCCCCGAGACGAGCAGTACTTC.

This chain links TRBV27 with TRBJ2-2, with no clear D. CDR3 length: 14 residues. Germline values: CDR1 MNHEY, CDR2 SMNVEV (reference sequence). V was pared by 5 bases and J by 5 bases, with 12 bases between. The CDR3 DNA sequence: TGTGCCAGCAGTCCACCGGTGAGGACCGGGGAGCTGTTTTTT. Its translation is CASSPPVRTGELFF.

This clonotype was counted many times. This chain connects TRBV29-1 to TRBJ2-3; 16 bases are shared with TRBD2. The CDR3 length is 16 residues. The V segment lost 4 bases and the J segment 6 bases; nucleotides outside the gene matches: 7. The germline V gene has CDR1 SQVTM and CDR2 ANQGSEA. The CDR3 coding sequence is TGCAGCGTTGCCGGGACTAGCGGGAGGGTCGCGGATACGCAGTATTTT. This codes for CSVAGTSGRVADTQYF.

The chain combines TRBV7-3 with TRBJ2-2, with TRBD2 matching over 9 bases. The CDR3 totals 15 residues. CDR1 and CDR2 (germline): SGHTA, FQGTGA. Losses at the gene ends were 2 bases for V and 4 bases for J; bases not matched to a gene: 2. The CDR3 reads CASSLAGGGTGELFF. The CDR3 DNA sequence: TGTGCCAGCAGCTTAGCGGGAGGGGGCACCGGGGAGCTGTTTTTT.

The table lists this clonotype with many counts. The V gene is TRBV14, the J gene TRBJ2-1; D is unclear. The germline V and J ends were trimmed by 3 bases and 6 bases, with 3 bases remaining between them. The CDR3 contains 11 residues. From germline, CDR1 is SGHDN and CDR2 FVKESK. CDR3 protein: CASSQTNEQFF. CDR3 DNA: TGTGCCAGCAGCCAGACCAATGAGCAGTTCTTC.

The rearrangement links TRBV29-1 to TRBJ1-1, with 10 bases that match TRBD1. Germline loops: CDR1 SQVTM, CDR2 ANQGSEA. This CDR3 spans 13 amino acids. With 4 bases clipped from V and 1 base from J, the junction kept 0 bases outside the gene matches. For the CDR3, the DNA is TGCAGCGTTGGGACAGGGGGGAACACTGAAGCTTTCTTT. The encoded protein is CSVGTGGNTEAFF.

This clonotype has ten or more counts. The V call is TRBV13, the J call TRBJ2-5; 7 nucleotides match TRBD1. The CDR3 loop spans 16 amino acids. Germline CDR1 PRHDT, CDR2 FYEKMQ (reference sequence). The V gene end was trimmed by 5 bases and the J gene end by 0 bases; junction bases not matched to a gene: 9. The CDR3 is CASSTRLDRYQETQYF. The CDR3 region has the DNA TGTGCCAGCAGCACCAGACTGGACAGGTACCAAGAGACCCAGTACTTC. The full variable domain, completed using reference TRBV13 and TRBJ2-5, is AAGVIQSPRHLIKEKRETATLKCYPIPRHDTVYWYQQGPGQDPQFLISFYEKMQSDKGSIPDRFSAQQFSDYHSELNMSSLELGDSALYFCASSTRLDRYQETQYFGPGTRLLVL.

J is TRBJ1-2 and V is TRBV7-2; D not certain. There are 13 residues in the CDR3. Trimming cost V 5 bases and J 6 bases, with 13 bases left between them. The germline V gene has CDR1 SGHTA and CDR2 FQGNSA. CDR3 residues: CASSLQVQDGYTF. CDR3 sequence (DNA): TGTGCCAGCAGCCTGCAGGTCCAGGATGGCTACACCTTC.

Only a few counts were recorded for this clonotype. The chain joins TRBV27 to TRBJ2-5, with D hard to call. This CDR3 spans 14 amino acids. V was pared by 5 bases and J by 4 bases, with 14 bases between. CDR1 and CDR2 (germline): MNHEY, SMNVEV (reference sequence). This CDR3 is CASSLRHPPETQYF. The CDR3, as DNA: TGTGCCAGCAGTCTAAGACACCCCCCAGAGACCCAGTACTTC.

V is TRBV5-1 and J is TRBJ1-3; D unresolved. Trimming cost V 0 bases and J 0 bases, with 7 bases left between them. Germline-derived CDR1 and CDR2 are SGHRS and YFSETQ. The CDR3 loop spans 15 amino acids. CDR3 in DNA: TGCGCCAGCAGCTTGGCCCTGAGCTCTGGAAACACCATATATTTT. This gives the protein CASSLALSSGNTIYF.

CDR3 in DNA: TGTGCCATCAGGGCTGGAGGGGGCGAGGAGACCCAGTACTTC. This encodes CAIRAGGGEETQYF. The chain has TRBV10-3 and TRBJ2-5, with D tentatively TRBD1 (7 bases). Per the germline V gene, CDR1 is ENHRY and CDR2 is SYGVKD. The CDR3 has 14 residues. The V end lost 6 bases, the J end lost 5 bases, and 16 bases lay between the germline ends.

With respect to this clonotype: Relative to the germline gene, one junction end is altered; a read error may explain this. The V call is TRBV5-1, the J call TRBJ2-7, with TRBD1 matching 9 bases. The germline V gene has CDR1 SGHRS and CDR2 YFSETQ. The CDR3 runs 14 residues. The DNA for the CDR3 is TGCGTCAGCACCCTGCGGACAGGGGTTGGCGAGCAGTACTTC. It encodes CVSTLRTGVGEQYF.

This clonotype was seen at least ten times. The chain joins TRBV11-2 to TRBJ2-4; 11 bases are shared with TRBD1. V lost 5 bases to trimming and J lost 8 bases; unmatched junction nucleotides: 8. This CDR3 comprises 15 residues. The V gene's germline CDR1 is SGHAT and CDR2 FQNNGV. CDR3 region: CASSRGTGGYDIQYF. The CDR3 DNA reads TGTGCCAGCAGCCGAGGGACAGGGGGGTACGACATTCAGTACTTC.

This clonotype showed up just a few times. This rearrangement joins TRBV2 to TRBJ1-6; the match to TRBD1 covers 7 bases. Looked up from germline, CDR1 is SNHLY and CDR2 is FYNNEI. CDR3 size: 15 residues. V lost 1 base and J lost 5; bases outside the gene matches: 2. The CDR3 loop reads CASSEGQGDNSPLHF. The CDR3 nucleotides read TGTGCCAGCAGTGAAGGACAGGGAGATAATTCACCCCTCCACTTT.

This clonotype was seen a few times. In DNA form, the CDR3 reads TGCGCCAGCAGCTCACAAGCGGGGGGTCTCAATGAGCAGTTCTTC. It translates to CASSSQAGGLNEQFF. The chain joins TRBV5-1 to TRBJ2-1; TRBD2 agrees at 9 bases. There are 15 residues in the CDR3. Germline trimming cut 3 bases from V and 6 bases from J; bases unmatched to any gene: 7. CDR1 SGHRS and CDR2 YFSETQ come from the germline V gene.

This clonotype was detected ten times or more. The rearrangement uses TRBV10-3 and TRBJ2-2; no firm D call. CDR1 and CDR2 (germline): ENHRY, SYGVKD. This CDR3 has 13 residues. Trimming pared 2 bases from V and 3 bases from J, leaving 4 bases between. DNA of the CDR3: TGTGCCATCAGTGAGAGGGACACCGGGGAGCTGTTTTTT. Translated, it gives CAISERDTGELFF.

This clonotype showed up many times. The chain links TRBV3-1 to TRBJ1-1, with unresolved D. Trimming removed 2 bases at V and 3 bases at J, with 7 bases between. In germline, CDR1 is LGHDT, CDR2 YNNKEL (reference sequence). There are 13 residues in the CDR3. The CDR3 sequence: CASSQLRDTEAFF. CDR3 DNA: TGTGCCAGCAGCCAACTTAGGGACACTGAAGCTTTCTTT.

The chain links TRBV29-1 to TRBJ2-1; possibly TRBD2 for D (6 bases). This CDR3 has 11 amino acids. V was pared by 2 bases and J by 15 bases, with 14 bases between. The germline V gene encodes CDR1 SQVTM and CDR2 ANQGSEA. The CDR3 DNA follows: TGCAGCGTTGAACCCGGGGGAGCGATGTTCTTC. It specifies CSVEPGGAMFF.

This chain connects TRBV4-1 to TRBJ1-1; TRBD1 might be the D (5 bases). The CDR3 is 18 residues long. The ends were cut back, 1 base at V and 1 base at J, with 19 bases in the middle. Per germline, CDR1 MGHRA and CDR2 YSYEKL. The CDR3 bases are TGCGCCAGCAGCCAAGTAGTTCGGACGGGGGTAGGGAACACTGAAGCTTTCTTT. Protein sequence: CASSQVVRTGVGNTEAFF.

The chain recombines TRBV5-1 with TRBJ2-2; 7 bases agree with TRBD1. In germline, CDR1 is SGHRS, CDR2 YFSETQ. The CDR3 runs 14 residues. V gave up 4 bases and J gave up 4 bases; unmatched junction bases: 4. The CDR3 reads CASSETGVTGELFF. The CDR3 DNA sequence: TGCGCCAGCAGCGAAACAGGGGTCACCGGGGAGCTGTTTTTT.

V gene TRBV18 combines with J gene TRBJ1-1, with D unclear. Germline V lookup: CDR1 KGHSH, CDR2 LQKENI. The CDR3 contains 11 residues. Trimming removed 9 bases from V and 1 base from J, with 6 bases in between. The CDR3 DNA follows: TGTGCCAGGCGAGCGAACACTGAAGCTTTCTTT. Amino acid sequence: CARRANTEAFF.

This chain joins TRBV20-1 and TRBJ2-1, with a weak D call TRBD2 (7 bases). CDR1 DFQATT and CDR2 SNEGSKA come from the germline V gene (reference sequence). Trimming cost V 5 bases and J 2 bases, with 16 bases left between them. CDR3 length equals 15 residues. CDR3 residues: CSAVWRGGPYNEQFF. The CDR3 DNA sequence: TGCAGTGCTGTCTGGAGGGGGGGACCCTACAATGAGCAGTTCTTC.

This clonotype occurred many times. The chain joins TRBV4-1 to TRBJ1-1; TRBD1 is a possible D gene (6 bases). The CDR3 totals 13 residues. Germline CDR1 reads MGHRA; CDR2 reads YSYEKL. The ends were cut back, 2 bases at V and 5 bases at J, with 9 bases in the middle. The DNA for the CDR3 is TGCGCCAGCAGCCAACAAAGGGGGACTGAAGCTTTCTTT. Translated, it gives CASSQQRGTEAFF.

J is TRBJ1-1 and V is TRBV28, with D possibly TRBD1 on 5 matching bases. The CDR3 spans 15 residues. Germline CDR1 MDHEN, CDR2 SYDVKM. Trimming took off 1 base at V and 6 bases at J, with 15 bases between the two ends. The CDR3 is CASSLSGSDFAEAFF. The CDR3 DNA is TGTGCCAGCAGTTTATCAGGGTCGGATTTCGCTGAAGCTTTCTTT.

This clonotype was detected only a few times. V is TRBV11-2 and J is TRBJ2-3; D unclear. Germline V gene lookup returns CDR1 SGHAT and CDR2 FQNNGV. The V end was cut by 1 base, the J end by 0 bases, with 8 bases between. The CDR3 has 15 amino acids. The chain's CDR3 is CASSLGGISTDTQYF. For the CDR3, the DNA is TGTGCCAGCAGCTTAGGCGGCATCAGCACAGATACGCAGTATTTT. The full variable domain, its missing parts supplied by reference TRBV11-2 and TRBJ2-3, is EAGVAQSPRYKIIEKRQSVAFWCNPISGHATLYWYQQILGQGPKLLIQFQNNGVVDDSQLPKDRFSAERLKGVDSTLKIQPAKLEDSAVYLCASSLGGISTDTQYFGPGTRLTVL.

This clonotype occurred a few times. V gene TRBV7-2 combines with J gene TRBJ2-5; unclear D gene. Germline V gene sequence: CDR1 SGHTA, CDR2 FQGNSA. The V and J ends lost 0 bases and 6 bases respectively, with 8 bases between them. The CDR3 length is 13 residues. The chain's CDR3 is CASSLAVEQTQYF. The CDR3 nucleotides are TGTGCCAGCAGCTTAGCGGTCGAGCAGACCCAGTACTTC.

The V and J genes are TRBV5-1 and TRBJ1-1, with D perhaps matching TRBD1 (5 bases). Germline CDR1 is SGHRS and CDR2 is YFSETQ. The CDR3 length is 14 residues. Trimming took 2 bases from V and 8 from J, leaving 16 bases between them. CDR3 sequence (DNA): TGCGCCAGCAGCTTACAATCTCGCGCAGGGGAAGCTTTCTTT. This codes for CASSLQSRAGEAFF.

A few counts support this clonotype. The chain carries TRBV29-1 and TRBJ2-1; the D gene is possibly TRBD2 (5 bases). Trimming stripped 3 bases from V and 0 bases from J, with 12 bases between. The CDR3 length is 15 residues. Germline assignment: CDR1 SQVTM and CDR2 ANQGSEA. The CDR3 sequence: CSVDKAAGSYNEQFF. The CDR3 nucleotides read TGCAGCGTTGATAAAGCGGCGGGCTCCTACAATGAGCAGTTCTTC.

The CDR3, as DNA: TGTGCCAGCAGTGAATTTGGTGAGCAGTACTTC. Translation gives CASSEFGEQYF. The rearrangement links TRBV6-1 to TRBJ2-7, with D hard to call. V dropped 2 bases and J dropped 7 bases, with 6 bases sitting between them. Germline V gene lookup returns CDR1 MNHNS and CDR2 SASEGT. CDR3 length: 11 residues.